This T cell receptor (beta chain) is from a study of T cells in Graves' hyperthyroidism and ophthalmopathy. The V gene lost 3 bases and the J gene lost 1 base, with 6 bases spanning the gap. The germline gives CDR1 MNHEY, CDR2 SVGAGI. The CDR3 has 13 amino acids. From RNA transcripts, TCR beta CDR3 regions were amplified. TCR CDR3 regions were first amplified by RT-PCR with HTBI primers. TCRdb called the multiplex PCR reads again in MiXCR, with one record for every CDR3 protein. Of over 550,000 distinct CDR3 sequences listed, over 15% are singletons. This clonotype was counted many times. The receptor was isolated from a woman aged 18-30 years with Graves' hyperthyroidism. Specimen: blood. The rearrangement uses TRBV6-5 and TRBJ1-1; D is undetermined. The CDR3 reads CASSYEGNTEAFF. The CDR3 DNA sequence: TGTGCCAGCAGTTATGAGGGGAACACTGAAGCTTTCTTT.